This record concerns one T cell receptor (beta chain) sequence. This clone was counted a single time. Its antigen has not been determined. Per-base quality was not reported, and no clone a single base away is much larger than it. The CDR3 goes from the cysteine to the phenylalanine over 13 residues. Just the 39-base CDR3 DNA is kept, in frame starting at base 1. Trimming takes 5 bases from V and 4 bases from J, and the germline ends sit 11 bases apart. CDR1 SGHAT and CDR2 FQNNGV were looked up in the germline V gene. According to the study, the label for this sample's treatment or condition signals: 19 received Ad26.COV2.S at low or high dose, single or two shots; 5 received placebo; per-sample allocation not given. Repertoires of vaccine and placebo recipients were sequenced from samples taken on day 63 after the first injection. Between 29 July and 7 August 2020, Cohort 1b enrolled 20 to 30 adults aged 18-55 years at one site in Boston, USA. Ad26.COV2.S was a replication-incompetent adenovirus type 26 vector that expressed a prefusion-stabilized SARS-CoV-2 spike protein derived from the original Wuhan strain.

TCRbeta CDR3 regions were sequenced with the immunoSEQ Assay. After extraction, genomic DNA underwent amplification by bias-controlled multiplex PCR, followed by high-throughput sequencing. As for the authors' bioinformatics: Collapsing and filtering of sequences were performed to quantify the absolute abundance of each unique TCRbeta CDR3 region. T cell fraction was estimated by normalizing TCRbeta template counts to usable DNA, with usable DNA measured through amplification of reference genes found in all nucleated cells. Repertoire TCRs were annotated as SARS-CoV-2-specific when V gene, CDR3 amino acid sequence and J gene were exactly matched to a known reactive TCR set. The reference SARS-CoV-2 TCR set was derived from MIRA and filtered for enrichment in COVID-19-positive ImmuneCODE repertoires, a step that removed public or cross-reactive TCRs. Based on the MIRA antigens, annotated TCRs were further analysed at the level of specific ORF or position within ORF. Depth was the summed frequency of annotated unique rearrangements, while breadth was defined as annotated unique rearrangements over total unique productive rearrangements. Two-sided Wilcoxon rank-sum tests were used to compare TCR breadth between groups. The source is immuneACCESS, and TCRdb retained only in-frame sequences with V and J called. Part of the clones is not carried over; for the studies checked, unresolved V genes explain less than half of this, and the remainder is unexplained. That table supplies the V and J calls and clone size; D and trimming were determined from the DNA. Within this sample are about 400,000 clones, with approximately 90% of them counted one time only. The ten largest clonotypes hold under 2% of the sample.

These data are taken from a study of Ad26.COV2.S vaccination and SARS-CoV-2 variants (dated by TCRdb to the early 2020s). Broadly, across the study: Donors in the vaccine arm were drawn from COV1001, a phase I-IIa trial of Ad26.COV2.S in healthy adults that was multicentre, randomized, double-blind and placebo-controlled. A total of 32 samples were included in the TCR-sequenced set, comprising about 20 Ad26.COV2.S vaccine recipients, 5 placebo recipients and 8 SARS-CoV-2 convalescent individuals. TCRbeta repertoire sequencing served as the tool for gauging how specific and how broad the SARS-CoV-2-reactive T cell receptors were following Ad26.COV2.S vaccination. Trial participants were randomized into five groups of five: low-dose or high-dose Ad26.COV2.S given once or twice, or placebo on both occasions. Blinding of investigators to trial group allocation was maintained during experiments and outcome assessment. Dosing of Ad26.COV2.S was intramuscular, at either 5x10^10 or 1x10^11 viral particles, delivered as one shot or as two shots spaced 56 days apart.

General conclusions and limits of the study: Non-spike TCR breadth was comparable between vaccine and placebo recipients, consistent with the vaccine containing only spike. The study lacked the statistical power to compare responses across vaccine doses or regimens. It was noted by the authors that total T cell responses may have been underestimated by the TCR breadth and depth analyses. After vaccination, substantial breadth of spike-specific CD8+ and CD4+ T cell responses was reported. Higher spike-specific TCR breadth was observed in Ad26.COV2.S recipients than in placebo recipients (P = 0.0014).

The receptor was isolated from a person aged 18-60 years who received the Ad26.COV2.S COVID-19 vaccine or a placebo. In this chain, TRBV11-2 is recombined with TRBJ1-2; a confident D gene designation cannot be given. Sequenced material: peripheral blood, taken in a trial of Ad26.COV2.S vaccine versus placebo. This receptor has the CDR3 CASSLTDSYGYTF. In nucleotides, the sequence is TGTGCCAGCAGCCTTACAGATTCCTATGGCTACACCTTC.